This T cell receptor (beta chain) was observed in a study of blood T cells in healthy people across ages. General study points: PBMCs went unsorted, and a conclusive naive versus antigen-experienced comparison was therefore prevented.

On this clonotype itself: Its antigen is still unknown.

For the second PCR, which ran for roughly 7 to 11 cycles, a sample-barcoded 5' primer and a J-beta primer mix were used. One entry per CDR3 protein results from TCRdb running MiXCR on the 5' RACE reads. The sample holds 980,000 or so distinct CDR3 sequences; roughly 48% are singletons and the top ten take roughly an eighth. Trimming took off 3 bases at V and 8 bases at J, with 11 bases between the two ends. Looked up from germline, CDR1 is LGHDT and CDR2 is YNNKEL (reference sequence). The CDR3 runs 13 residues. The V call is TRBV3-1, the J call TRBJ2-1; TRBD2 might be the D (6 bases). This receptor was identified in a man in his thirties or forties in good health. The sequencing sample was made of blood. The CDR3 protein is CASSHRRRDEQFF. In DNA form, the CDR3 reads TGTGCCAGCAGCCACCGGAGGAGGGATGAGCAGTTCTTC.